A selection of T cell receptor beta chains follows, all from one sample in a study of Ad26.COV2.S vaccination and SARS-CoV-2 variants. Some clones are missing from TCRdb's copy, which holds only in-frame ones; the method was immunoSEQ multiplex PCR. The sample has hundreds of thousands of clones, about 90% seen once. The starting material was peripheral blood, obtained in a trial of Ad26.COV2.S vaccine versus placebo. The receptor set was obtained from a person between 18 and 65 years old who received the Ad26.COV2.S COVID-19 vaccine or a placebo. The CDR3 runs from the conserved cysteine through the conserved F or W. D genes are given only for firm matches.

D: NA; J: TRBJ2-7; V: TRBV14; DNA: TGTGCCAGCAGCCCCCTGGGACCCTACGAGCAGTACTTC; CDR3: CASSPLGPYEQYF
D: TRBD1; J: TRBJ2-4; V: TRBV19; DNA: TGTGCCAGTAAGGGTGCCAGGGGGCCCTTAGGCGCCAAAAACATTCAGTACTTC; CDR3: CASKGARGPLGAKNIQYF
D: NA; J: TRBJ2-7; V: TRBV19; DNA: TGTGCCAGTAGTGCAGCAGGGACTGACCCCTACGAGCAGTACTTC; CDR3: CASSAAGTDPYEQYF
D: NA; J: TRBJ2-2; V: TRBV6-5; DNA: TGTGCCAGCAGCCACCGGACTTCTAACACCGGGGAGCTGTTTTTT; CDR3: CASSHRTSNTGELFF
D: NA; J: TRBJ2-7; V: TRBV10-3; DNA: TGTGCCATCAGTGAGGCCTTCTCCTACGAGCAGTACTTC; CDR3: CAISEAFSYEQYF
D: TRBD2; J: TRBJ2-3; V: TRBV30; DNA: TGTGCCTGGAGTCCACGCCCAGCGGGAGTCACAGATACGCAGTATTTT; CDR3: CAWSPRPAGVTDTQYF
D: NA; J: TRBJ1-2; V: TRBV7-2; DNA: TGTGCCAGCAGCTTACAGGGTAACTATGGCTACACCTTC; CDR3: CASSLQGNYGYTF
D: TRBD2; J: TRBJ2-7; V: TRBV10-1; DNA: TGCGCCAGCAGTGGTAGCGGGAGACCCGAGCAGTACTTC; CDR3: CASSGSGRPEQYF
D: TRBD2; J: TRBJ2-5; V: TRBV5-1; DNA: TGCGCCAGCAGCTCCCAGATGCGGGAGAGAGGGCCGGAGACCCAGTACTTC; CDR3: CASSSQMRERGPETQYF
D: NA; J: TRBJ1-3; V: TRBV6-6; DNA: TGTGCCAGCAGAGGACAGTCTGGAAACACCATATATTTT; CDR3: CASRGQSGNTIYF
D: NA; J: TRBJ2-7; V: TRBV2; DNA: TGTGCCAGCAGTACCCTGGGTAGGGTTTGGGACGAGCAGTACTTC; CDR3: CASSTLGRVWDEQYF
D: NA; J: TRBJ2-2; V: TRBV29-1; DNA: TGCAGCGTGGCCGGGGGACGTCGGACATCGAACACCGGGGAGCTGTTTTTT; CDR3: CSVAGGRRTSNTGELFF
D: NA; J: TRBJ2-3; V: TRBV5-6; DNA: TGTGCCAGCAGCTTGGTAACTCAAAGCACAGATACGCAGTATTTT; CDR3: CASSLVTQSTDTQYF
D: NA; J: TRBJ1-3; V: TRBV2; DNA: TGTGCCAGCAGTTGGGGAAACACCATATATTTT; CDR3: CASSWGNTIYF